The clone carrying this T cell receptor beta chain was counted at least ten times. Each TCR beta library was made by quantitative 5'-RACE that incorporated molecular barcodes. TCRdb re-called the 5' RACE reads with MiXCR, one entry per CDR3 protein. The sample has 150,000 to 200,000 distinct CDR3 sequences; over 10% are singletons. This specimen comes from a study of CD8 T cells in ankylosing spondylitis. The CDR3 length is 14 residues. The ends were cut back, 6 bases at V and 7 bases at J, with 16 bases in the middle. Germline CDR1 is MDHEN and CDR2 is SYDVKM. The sequence derives from a female donor with ankylosing spondylitis or in good health (not recorded which). Sequencing input: blood, either unsorted or a sorted T cell fraction (not recorded which). The gene calls are TRBV28 and TRBJ1-5; D possibly corresponds to TRBD1 (6 bases). For the CDR3, the DNA is TGTGCCAGCAGGACACAACAGGGTCTCCAGCCCCAGCATTTT. Amino acids: CASRTQQGLQPQHF.